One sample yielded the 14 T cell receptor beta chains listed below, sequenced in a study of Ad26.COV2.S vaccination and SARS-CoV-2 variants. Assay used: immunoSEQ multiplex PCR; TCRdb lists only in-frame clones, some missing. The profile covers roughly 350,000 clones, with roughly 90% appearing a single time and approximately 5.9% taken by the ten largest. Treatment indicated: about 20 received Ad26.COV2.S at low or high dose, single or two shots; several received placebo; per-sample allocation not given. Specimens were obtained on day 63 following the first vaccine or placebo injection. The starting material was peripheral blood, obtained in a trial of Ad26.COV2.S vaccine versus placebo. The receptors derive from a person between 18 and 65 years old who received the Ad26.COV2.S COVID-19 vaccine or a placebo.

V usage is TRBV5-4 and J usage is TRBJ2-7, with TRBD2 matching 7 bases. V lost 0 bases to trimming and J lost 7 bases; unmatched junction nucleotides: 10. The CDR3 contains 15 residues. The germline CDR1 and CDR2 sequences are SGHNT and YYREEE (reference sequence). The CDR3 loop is CASSLGTSAPGEQYF. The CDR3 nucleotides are TGTGCCAGCAGCTTGGGTACTAGCGCTCCTGGGGAGCAGTACTTC.

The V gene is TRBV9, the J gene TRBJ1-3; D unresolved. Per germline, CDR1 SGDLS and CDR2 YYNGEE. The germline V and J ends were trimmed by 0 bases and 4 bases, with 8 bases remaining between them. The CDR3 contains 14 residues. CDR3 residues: CASSVEVTGNTIYF. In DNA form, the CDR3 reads TGTGCCAGCAGCGTAGAGGTAACCGGAAACACCATATATTTT.

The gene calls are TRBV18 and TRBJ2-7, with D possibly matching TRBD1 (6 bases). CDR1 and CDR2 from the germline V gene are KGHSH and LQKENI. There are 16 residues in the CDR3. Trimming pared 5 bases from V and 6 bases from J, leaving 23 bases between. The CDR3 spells CASSSQGRAFSSEQYF. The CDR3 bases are TGTGCCAGCTCATCACAGGGTCGCGCATTTTCGTCCGAGCAGTACTTC.

CDR3 DNA sequence: TGTGCCAGCAGTTCGCTTTCGGAGCAGTACTTC. It yields the protein CASSSLSEQYF. This chain links TRBV28 with TRBJ2-7; D is uncertain. V lost 4 bases to trimming and J lost 7 bases, with 8 bases between them. CDR1 and CDR2 from the germline V gene are MDHEN and SYDVKM. The CDR3 extends over 11 amino acids.

CDR3 in amino acids: CASSHQDRGRETQYF. In DNA form, the CDR3 reads TGTGCCAGCAGCCACCAGGACAGGGGGCGAGAGACCCAGTACTTC. The V gene is TRBV7-3, the J gene TRBJ2-5, with 11 bases fitting TRBD1. Germline-derived CDR1 and CDR2 are SGHTA and FQGTGA. This CDR3 contains 15 residues. J lost 4 bases, V lost 5 bases, and 6 bases had no gene match.

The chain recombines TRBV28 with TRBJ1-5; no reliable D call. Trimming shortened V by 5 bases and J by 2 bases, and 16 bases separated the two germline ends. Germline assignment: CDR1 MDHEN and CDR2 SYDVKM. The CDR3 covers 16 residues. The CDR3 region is CASSEPPGTGNQPQHF. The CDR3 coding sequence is TGTGCCAGCAGTGAGCCCCCGGGTACAGGCAATCAGCCCCAGCATTTT.

CDR3: CAWIRVGNTGELFF. DNA for the CDR3: TGTGCCTGGATCAGGGTGGGGAACACCGGGGAGCTGTTTTTT. The V gene is TRBV30, the J gene TRBJ2-2, with D tentatively TRBD1 (5 bases). This CDR3 has 14 residues. V gave up 4 bases and J gave up 1 base, with 10 bases separating them. Germline values: CDR1 GTSNPN, CDR2 SVGIG (reference sequence).

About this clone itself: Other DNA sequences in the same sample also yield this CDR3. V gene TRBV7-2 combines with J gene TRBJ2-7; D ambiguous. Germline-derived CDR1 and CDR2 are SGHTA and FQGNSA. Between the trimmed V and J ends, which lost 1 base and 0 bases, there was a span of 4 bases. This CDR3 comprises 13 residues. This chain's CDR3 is CASSLDRSYEQYF. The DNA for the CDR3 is TGTGCCAGCAGCTTAGACCGCTCCTACGAGCAGTACTTC.

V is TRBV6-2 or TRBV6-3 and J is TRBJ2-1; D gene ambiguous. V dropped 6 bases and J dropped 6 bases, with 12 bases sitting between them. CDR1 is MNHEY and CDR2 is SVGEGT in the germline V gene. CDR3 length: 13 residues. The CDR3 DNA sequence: TGTGCCAGCAGCCCCTTTCCGGGCAATGAGCAGTTCTTC. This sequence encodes CASSPFPGNEQFF.

The CDR3 DNA reads as TGTGCCAGCAGTCCGAACCTTGCAGGGCCAGGCTATGGCTACACCTTC. Protein: CASSPNLAGPGYGYTF. The rearrangement links TRBV27 to TRBJ1-2, with D perhaps TRBD1 (5 bases). The germline gives CDR1 MNHEY, CDR2 SMNVEV (reference sequence). V was pared by 5 bases and J by 4 bases, with 20 bases between. CDR3 length equals 16 residues.

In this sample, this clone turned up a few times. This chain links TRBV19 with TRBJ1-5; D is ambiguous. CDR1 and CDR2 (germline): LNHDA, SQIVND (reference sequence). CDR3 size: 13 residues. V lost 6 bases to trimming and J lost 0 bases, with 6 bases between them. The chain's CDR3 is CASRMISNQPQHF. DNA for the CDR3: TGTGCCAGTAGGATGATTAGCAATCAGCCCCAGCATTTT.

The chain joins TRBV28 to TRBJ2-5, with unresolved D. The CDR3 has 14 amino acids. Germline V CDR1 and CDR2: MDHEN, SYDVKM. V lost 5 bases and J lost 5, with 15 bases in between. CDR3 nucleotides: TGTGCCAGCAGTGCCGCCTTGGGTTCGGAGACCCAGTACTTC. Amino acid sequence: CASSAALGSETQYF.

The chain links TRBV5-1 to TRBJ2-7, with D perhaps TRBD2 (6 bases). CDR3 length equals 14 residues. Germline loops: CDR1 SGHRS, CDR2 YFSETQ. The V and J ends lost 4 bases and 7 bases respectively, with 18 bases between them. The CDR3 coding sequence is TGCGCCAGCAGCCGGCGCGTCCGGGAGTTGGAGCAGTACTTC. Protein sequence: CASSRRVRELEQYF.

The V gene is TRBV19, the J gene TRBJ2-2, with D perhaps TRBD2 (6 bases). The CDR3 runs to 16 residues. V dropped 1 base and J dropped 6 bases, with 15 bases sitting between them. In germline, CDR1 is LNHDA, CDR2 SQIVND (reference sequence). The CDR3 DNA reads TGTGCCAGTAGTATAGGAGGAACTAGCAGGCCCGGGGAGCTGTTTTTT. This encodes CASSIGGTSRPGELFF.